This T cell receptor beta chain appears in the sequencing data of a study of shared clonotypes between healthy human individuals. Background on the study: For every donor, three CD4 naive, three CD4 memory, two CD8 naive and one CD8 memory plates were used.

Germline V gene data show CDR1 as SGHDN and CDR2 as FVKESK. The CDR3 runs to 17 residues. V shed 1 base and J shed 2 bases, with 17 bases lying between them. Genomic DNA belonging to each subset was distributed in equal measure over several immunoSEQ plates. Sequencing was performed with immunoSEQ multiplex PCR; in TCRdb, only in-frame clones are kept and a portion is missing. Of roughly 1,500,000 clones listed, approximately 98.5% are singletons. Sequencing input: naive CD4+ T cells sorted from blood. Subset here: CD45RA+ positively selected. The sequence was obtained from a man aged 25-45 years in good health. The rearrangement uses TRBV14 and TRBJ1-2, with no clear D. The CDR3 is CASSQVTIRVMNYGYTF. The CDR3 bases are TGTGCCAGCAGCCAAGTTACGATAAGGGTAATGAACTATGGCTACACCTTC.